This T cell receptor beta chain was sequenced in a study of tumor-infiltrating lymphocytes in oesophageal squamous cell carcinoma. Many counts were recorded for this clonotype. In TCRdb, the PCR reads were re-called with MiXCR into one record per CDR3 protein. The sample contains about 11,000 distinct CDR3 sequences, under 60% of which appear only once. This clonotype originated in a male donor with esophageal squamous cell carcinoma. Sequenced material: esophageal tumor tissue.

CDR3 sequence (DNA): TGTGCCAGCAGCTGGGGGGACAGCAGAGCCGATACGCAGTATTTT. Its protein is CASSWGDSRADTQYF. The chain joins TRBV7-9 to TRBJ2-3; a possible D gene is TRBD1 (7 bases). CDR1 is SEHNR, CDR2 FQNEAQ, per germline (reference sequence). V lost 4 bases and J 6 bases, leaving 17 bases between the germline ends. CDR3 size: 15 residues.